Described below is a single T cell receptor beta chain sequence and its context. Its antigen is not identified. One end of the junction is discordant with germline, which a read error may explain. The CDR3 runs to 15 residues. Germline CDR1 and CDR2: LNHNV and YYDKDF (reference sequence). The sample comes from a study of response to subunit inactivated influenza vaccine. The study, taken as a whole, reports: Authors suggested each seasonal flu vaccination may recruit only limited numbers of new T cells.

TCRdb itself ran the RT-PCR reads through MiXCR, one entry per CDR3 protein. The table has fewer than 750,000 distinct CDR3 sequences, approximately 14% seen once. The chain employs TRBV15 and TRBJ2-3, with D perhaps TRBD1 (5 bases). Sequencing used PBMCs from blood, obtained roughly 12 days after vaccination. The sequence was obtained from a man aged 45-60 years who received an inactivated influenza vaccine. In nucleotides, the CDR3 is TGTGCCACCAGCAGAGATCAGGGCGCGGTAGATACGCACTATTTT. It translates to CATSRDQGAVDTHYF. Complete variable domain (other parts from reference TRBV15 and TRBJ2-3): DAMVIQNPRYQVTQFGKPVTLSCSQTLNHNVMYWYQQKSSQAPKLLFHYYDKDFNNEADTPDNFQSRRPNTSFCFLDIRSPGLGDTAMYLCATSRDQGAVDTHYFGPGTRLTVL.